The 29 T cell receptor beta chains below were found in one sample sequenced in a study of CD8 T cells in Susac syndrome. It was with random hexamers that roughly 0.5 to 1 ug RNA was reverse transcribed. TCRdb fed the immunoSEQ multiplex PCR reads into MiXCR, producing one record per CDR3 protein. Among a few hundred thousand distinct CDR3 sequences listed, approximately 81% were seen once. The sample consisted of CD8+ T cells from PBMCs. These receptors all stem from a human donor with multiple sclerosis.

The V call is TRBV27, the J call TRBJ2-7; D possibly corresponds to TRBD2 (5 bases). Germline assignment: CDR1 MNHEY and CDR2 SMNVEV (reference sequence). V was pared by 6 bases and J by 5 bases, with 14 bases between. The CDR3 sequence is 13 residues long. The CDR3 loop is CASSPRRNDEQYF. Written as DNA, the CDR3 is TGTGCCAGCAGCCCCCGGAGGAATGACGAGCAGTACTTC.

The CDR3 spells CASSIPPLQGAMGNQPQHF. The CDR3 DNA reads TGTGCCAGTAGTATCCCCCCTCTACAGGGGGCGATGGGCAATCAGCCCCAGCATTTT. V usage is TRBV19 and J usage is TRBJ1-5; 9 bases map to TRBD1. From germline, CDR1 is LNHDA and CDR2 SQIVND (reference sequence). J was trimmed by 2 bases and V by 3 bases; bases with no gene match: 14. CDR3 length equals 19 residues.

The table lists this clonotype with a count of one. This sequence joins TRBV6-5 and TRBJ1-1, with D unresolved. CDR1 and CDR2 (germline): MNHEY, SVGAGI. The CDR3 length is 14 residues. Trimming shortened V by 1 base and J by 3 bases, and 9 bases separated the two germline ends. As DNA, the CDR3 is TGTGCCAGCAGTTACTGGGTCGGAGACACTGAAGCTTTCTTT. This codes for CASSYWVGDTEAFF.

The gene calls are TRBV4-1 and TRBJ2-7; maybe TRBD1 (6 bases). CDR3 length: 15 amino acids. V was clipped by 3 bases and J by 6 bases, with 18 bases between them. CDR1 and CDR2 from the germline V gene are MGHRA and YSYEKL. CDR3 sequence reads: CASSQARGLPGEQYF. The DNA for the CDR3 is TGCGCCAGCAGCCAGGCCAGGGGATTACCGGGCGAGCAGTACTTC.

The chain joins TRBV28 to TRBJ2-7, with TRBD2 matching over 7 bases. The trim removed 3 bases at V and 0 bases at J, leaving 11 bases unmatched. The CDR3 consists of 17 residues. Germline values: CDR1 MDHEN, CDR2 SYDVKM. In DNA form, the CDR3 reads TGTGCCAGCAGTTTCCCCCTTAGCGGGTTAAGCTCCTACGAGCAGTACTTC. It yields the protein CASSFPLSGLSSYEQYF.

The chain carries TRBV7-9 and TRBJ2-4, with 9 bases identical to TRBD1. The CDR3 has 17 amino acids. Trimming removed 5 bases from V and 6 bases from J; junction bases left unmatched: 14. From germline, CDR1 is SEHNR and CDR2 FQNEAQ (reference sequence). DNA for the CDR3: TGTGCCAGCAGCCCAGCACAGCCGGGACAGGGACGAAACATTCAGTACTTC. This encodes CASSPAQPGQGRNIQYF.

The chain is built from TRBV27 and TRBJ2-1, with 11 nucleotides matching TRBD2. Germline CDR1 reads MNHEY; CDR2 reads SMNVEV (reference sequence). The CDR3 runs to 15 residues. Germline trimming cut 6 bases from V and 5 bases from J; bases unmatched to any gene: 6. In DNA form, the CDR3 reads TGTGCCAGCAGCCCAGGGACTAGCGGTCACAATGAGCAGTTCTTC. Its protein product is CASSPGTSGHNEQFF.

This chain uses TRBV9 with TRBJ2-1; 7 bases align to TRBD1. The CDR3 loop spans 14 amino acids. Germline lookup yields CDR1 SGDLS and CDR2 YYNGEE. V was clipped by 3 bases and J by 5 bases; unmatched bases: 5. CDR3 in amino acids: CASSGPGQNNEQFF. The CDR3 nucleotides are TGTGCCAGCAGCGGCCCGGGACAGAACAATGAGCAGTTCTTC.

J is TRBJ1-2 and V is TRBV12-3 or TRBV12-4, with TRBD1 matching over 7 bases. The CDR3 runs 14 residues. J lost 7 bases, V lost 6 bases, and 11 bases had no gene match. The CDR3 here is CASSLGQSQAGYTF. The CDR3 DNA reads TGTGCCAGCAGCTTGGGACAGAGTCAAGCTGGCTACACCTTC.

The V gene is TRBV7-3, the J gene TRBJ2-3, with D unresolved. This CDR3 is 14 amino acids long. Trimming took 2 bases from V and 0 from J, leaving 6 bases between them. Germline V CDR1 and CDR2: SGHTA, FQGTGA. The CDR3 sequence: CASSLARSTDTQYF. The CDR3, as DNA: TGTGCCAGCAGCTTAGCTCGGAGCACAGATACGCAGTATTTT.

This clonotype has a handful of counts. This chain connects TRBV27 to TRBJ2-7; TRBD1 matches 8 bases. Germline V lookup: CDR1 MNHEY, CDR2 SMNVEV (reference sequence). CDR3 size: 15 residues. V lost 5 bases and J lost 0; bases outside the gene matches: 6. CDR3 coding DNA: TGTGCCAGCAGTACGACAGGGGCAAGCTCCTACGAGCAGTACTTC. It specifies CASSTTGASSYEQYF.

This clonotype was recorded only once. The chain joins TRBV5-1 to TRBJ2-3, with 9 bases fitting TRBD2. This CDR3 has 18 residues. Germline CDR1 is SGHRS and CDR2 is YFSETQ. V trimming: 1 base; J trimming: 0 bases; junction bases outside the gene matches: 9. CDR3: CASSLTTSSGTSTDTQYF. The CDR3 nucleotides are TGCGCCAGCAGCTTGACGACGTCTAGCGGGACTAGCACAGATACGCAGTATTTT.

V is TRBV27 and J is TRBJ2-7; 12 bases map to TRBD2. Germline CDR1 MNHEY, CDR2 SMNVEV (reference sequence). V was clipped by 0 bases and J by 5 bases; unmatched bases: 11. The CDR3 totals 18 residues. The CDR3 DNA is TGTGCCAGCAGTTTATCTTCCCTGACTAGCGGGAGAATCCACGAGCAGTACTTC. The encoded protein is CASSLSSLTSGRIHEQYF.

The chain combines TRBV7-9 with TRBJ1-2, with 8 nucleotides matching TRBD1. This CDR3 has 15 amino acids. V lost 3 bases to trimming and J lost 7 bases; unmatched junction nucleotides: 10. The V gene's germline CDR1 is SEHNR and CDR2 FQNEAQ (reference sequence). CDR3 protein: CASSFRDRNLRGYTF. The CDR3 DNA reads TGTGCCAGCAGCTTCCGGGACAGGAATCTACGTGGCTACACCTTC. Looking up the rest from reference TRBV7-9 and TRBJ1-2 gives the full variable domain: DTGVSQNPRHKITKRGQNVTFRCDPISEHNRLYWYRQTLGQGPEFLTYFQNEAQLEKSRLLSDRFSAERPKGSFSTLEIQRTEQGDSAMYLCASSFRDRNLRGYTFGSGTRLTVV.

This sequence joins TRBV9 and TRBJ1-4; D not certain. Germline V lookup: CDR1 SGDLS, CDR2 YYNGEE. This CDR3 is 13 amino acids long. Trimming left V 3 bases short and J 3 bases short, with 6 bases between. The CDR3 DNA is TGTGCCAGCAGCGCGCCGCCTAATGAAAAACTGTTTTTT. It specifies CASSAPPNEKLFF.

The chain is built from TRBV9 and TRBJ2-7; no clear D gene. The V end lost 0 bases, the J end lost 7 bases, and 11 bases lay between the germline ends. Germline V gene data show CDR1 as SGDLS and CDR2 as YYNGEE. The CDR3 is 13 amino acids. The DNA of the CDR3 is TGTGCCAGCAGCGTAGAGGATGGGTGGGAGCAGTACTTC. Its protein product is CASSVEDGWEQYF.

The gene calls are TRBV30 and TRBJ2-7; possibly TRBD1 for D (6 bases). Trimming cost V 3 bases and J 2 bases, with 14 bases left between them. CDR3 length: 14 amino acids. Germline V gene data show CDR1 as GTSNPN and CDR2 as SVGIG (reference sequence). The CDR3 protein is CAWRRQAYPYEQYF. The CDR3 DNA is TGTGCCTGGAGGAGACAGGCGTACCCCTACGAGCAGTACTTC.

This chain links TRBV5-6 with TRBJ2-5; a weak D match, TRBD1 (5 bases). Trimming pared 4 bases from V and 4 bases from J, leaving 17 bases between. The CDR3 has 15 residues. The V gene's germline CDR1 is SGHDT and CDR2 YYEEEE. CDR3 sequence reads: CASSATGHRRETQYF. The CDR3 nucleotides are TGTGCCAGCAGCGCCACCGGGCACAGGAGAGAGACCCAGTACTTC. The entire variable domain, with the rest obtained from reference TRBV5-6 and TRBJ2-5, is as follows: DAGVTQSPTHLIKTRGQQVTLRCSPKSGHDTVSWYQQALGQGPQFIFQYYEEEERQRGNFPDRFSGHQFPNYSSELNVNALLLGDSALYLCASSATGHRRETQYFGPGTRLLVL.

The J gene is TRBJ1-1, the V gene TRBV6-4; D not resolved. This CDR3 contains 15 residues. The V end lost 3 bases, the J end lost 1 base, and 12 bases lay between the germline ends. Per germline, CDR1 MRHNA and CDR2 SNTAGT. CDR3 residues: CASSDQTPKNTEAFF. CDR3 bases: TGTGCCAGCAGTGATCAGACACCAAAGAACACTGAAGCTTTCTTT.

The chain is built from TRBV6-5 and TRBJ2-1, with 9 bases lining up with TRBD2. The CDR3 totals 16 residues. V was clipped by 2 bases and J by 7 bases; unmatched bases: 9. CDR1 and CDR2 (germline): MNHEY, SVGAGI. The DNA for the CDR3 is TGTGCCAGCAGTTACGACGCGGGAGGGTACTCTAATGAGCAGTTCTTC. Translation gives CASSYDAGGYSNEQFF.

This clonotype was seen a single time. The chain joins TRBV6-6 to TRBJ1-5; D might be TRBD1 (5 bases). The CDR3 is 15 residues long. V lost 6 bases and J lost 2, with 14 bases in between. Germline assignment: CDR1 MNHNY and CDR2 SVGAGI (reference sequence). Written as DNA, the CDR3 is TGTGCCAGCAGGTCCAGGGCGGGGGGCAATCAGCCCCAGCATTTT. This sequence encodes CASRSRAGGNQPQHF.

This clonotype was counted a single time. The junction shows a germline mismatch at one end, possibly a read error. The genes are TRBV20-1 and TRBJ2-1, with a weak D call TRBD1 (6 bases). The V gene's germline CDR1 is DFQATT and CDR2 SNEGSKA (reference sequence). The CDR3 loop spans 14 amino acids. CDR3 DNA: TGCAGTGCTAGGCGCTTCCCAGGGGACAATGAGGAGTTCTTC. Translated: CSARRFPGDNEEFF.

The gene calls are TRBV27 and TRBJ2-7; D gene unclear. Trimming took 2 bases from V and 5 from J, leaving 13 bases between them. There are 14 residues in the CDR3. In germline, CDR1 is MNHEY, CDR2 SMNVEV (reference sequence). DNA of the CDR3: TGTGCCAGCAGTTTAGGTGGGTTCGTGCACGAGCAGTACTTC. It codes for CASSLGGFVHEQYF.

The chain employs TRBV9 and TRBJ1-2; D is undetermined. This CDR3 is built from 13 residues. The germline CDR1 and CDR2 sequences are SGDLS and YYNGEE. The germline V and J ends were trimmed by 2 bases and 2 bases, with 7 bases remaining between them. CDR3 coding DNA: TGTGCCAGCAGCGTGGAGGACAACTATGGCTACACCTTC. It codes for CASSVEDNYGYTF.

This sequence joins TRBV6-6 and TRBJ1-2; weak D call: TRBD1 (6 bases). The V end lost 5 bases, the J end lost 6 bases, and 19 bases lay between the germline ends. The CDR3 runs to 15 residues. Germline V gives CDR1 MNHNY, CDR2 SVGAGI (reference sequence). CDR3 nucleotides: TGTGCCAGCAGTCCGGGACATTCCCTCGATGATGGCTACACCTTC. Translated, it gives CASSPGHSLDDGYTF.

This clonotype was counted between two and nine times. V is TRBV7-8 and J is TRBJ2-3, with 11 positions matching TRBD2. Trimming removed 3 bases from V and 0 bases from J; junction bases left unmatched: 2. Germline values: CDR1 SGHVS, CDR2 FQNEAQ. The CDR3 length is 16 residues. As DNA, the CDR3 is TGTGCCAGCAGCTTCGGACTAGCGGGTAGCACAGATACGCAGTATTTT. Translated: CASSFGLAGSTDTQYF.

V usage is TRBV7-9 and J usage is TRBJ1-4, with D uncertain. Trimming cost V 5 bases and J 0 bases, with 10 bases left between them. The CDR3 covers 15 residues. Germline V CDR1 and CDR2: SEHNR, FQNEAQ (reference sequence). The CDR3 DNA reads TGTGCCAGCAGCCCCTCCGCTGCAACTAATGAAAAACTGTTTTTT. It codes for CASSPSAATNEKLFF.

The chain links TRBV29-1 to TRBJ2-5; a weak D match, TRBD2 (5 bases). Per germline, CDR1 SQVTM and CDR2 ANQGSEA. This CDR3 is built from 12 residues. V was pared by 4 bases and J by 3 bases, with 9 bases between. The CDR3 protein is CSVAAGEETQYF. CDR3 coding DNA: TGCAGCGTTGCCGCCGGGGAAGAGACCCAGTACTTC.

The rearrangement joins TRBV20-1 to TRBJ2-7; 8 bases are a match to TRBD1. The V segment lost 4 bases and the J segment 2 bases; nucleotides outside the gene matches: 10. The CDR3 totals 15 residues. The V gene's germline CDR1 is DFQATT and CDR2 SNEGSKA (reference sequence). For the CDR3, the DNA is TGCAGTGCTACTCTCCCGGGACAGGAGACCTACGAGCAGTACTTC. Its translation: CSATLPGQETYEQYF.